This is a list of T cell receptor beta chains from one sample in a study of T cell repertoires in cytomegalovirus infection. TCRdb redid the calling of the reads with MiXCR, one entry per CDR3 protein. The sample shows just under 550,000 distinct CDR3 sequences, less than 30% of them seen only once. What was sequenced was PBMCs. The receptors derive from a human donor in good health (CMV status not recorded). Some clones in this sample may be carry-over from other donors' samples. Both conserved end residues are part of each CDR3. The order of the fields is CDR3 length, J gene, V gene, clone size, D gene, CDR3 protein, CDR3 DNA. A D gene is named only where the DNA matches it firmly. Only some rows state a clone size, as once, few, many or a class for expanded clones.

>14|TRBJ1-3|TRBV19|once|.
CASYRQATGNTIYF
TGTGCCAGTTATCGGCAGGCGACTGGAAACACCATATATTTT
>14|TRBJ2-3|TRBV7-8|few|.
CASSLVEWADTQYF
TGTGCCAGCAGCTTAGTAGAGTGGGCAGATACGCAGTATTTT
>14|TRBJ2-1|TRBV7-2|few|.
CASSLRSEGNEQFF
TGTGCCAGCAGCTTACGATCAGAAGGCAATGAGCAGTTCTTC
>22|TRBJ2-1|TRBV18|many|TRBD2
CASSPSLLWERGGPSPYNEQFF
TGTGCCAGCTCACCAAGCCTTTTATGGGAGCGGGGAGGGCCCTCGCCCTACAATGAGCAGTTCTTC
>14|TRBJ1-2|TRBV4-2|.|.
CASSQDGDSYGYTF
TGTGCCAGCAGCCAAGATGGGGACTCCTATGGCTACACCTTC
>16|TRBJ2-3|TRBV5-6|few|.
CASSSTLAVSTDTQYF
TGTGCCAGCAGCTCAACATTAGCGGTTAGCACAGATACGCAGTATTTT
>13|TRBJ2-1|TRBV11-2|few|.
CASSLVTPDEQFF
TGTGCCAGCAGCTTAGTTACACCCGATGAGCAGTTCTTC
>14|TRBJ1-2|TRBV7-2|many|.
CASSSTPPGYGYTF
TGTGCCAGCAGCTCGACTCCCCCGGGATATGGCTACACCTTC
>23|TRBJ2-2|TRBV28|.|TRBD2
CASSSSSLFPGTSGSKGTGELFF
TGTGCCAGCAGTTCCTCCTCATTATTCCCCGGGACTAGCGGAAGTAAGGGCACCGGGGAGCTGTTTTTT
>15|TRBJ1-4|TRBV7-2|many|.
CASRLQGKGNEKLFF
TGTGCCAGCAGATTACAGGGAAAGGGAAATGAAAAACTGTTTTTT
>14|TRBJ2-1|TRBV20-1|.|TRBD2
CSAEGTSGINEQFF
TGCAGTGCCGAAGGGACTAGCGGGATAAATGAGCAGTTCTTC
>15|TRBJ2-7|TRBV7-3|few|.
CASSRRAADSYEQYF
TGTGCCAGCAGCCGAAGGGCAGCGGACTCCTACGAGCAGTACTTC
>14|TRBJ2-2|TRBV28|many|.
CASSIRLEAGELFF
TGTGCCAGCAGTATCCGACTCGAGGCCGGGGAGCTGTTTTTT
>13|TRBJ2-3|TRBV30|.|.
CAWTFPSADTQYF
TGTGCCTGGACCTTCCCGTCGGCAGATACGCAGTATTTT
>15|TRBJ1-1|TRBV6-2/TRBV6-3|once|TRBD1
CASSKKQGAKTEAFF
TGTGCCAGCAGTAAAAAACAGGGGGCGAAGACTGAAGCTTTCTTT
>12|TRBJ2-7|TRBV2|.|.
CASIAGTYEQYF
TGTGCCAGCATCGCAGGAACCTACGAGCAGTACTTC
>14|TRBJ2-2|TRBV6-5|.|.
CASNLGRYTGELFF
TGTGCCAGCAACCTAGGGAGGTATACCGGGGAGCTGTTTTTT
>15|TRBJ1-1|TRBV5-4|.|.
CASSLAASMNTEAFF
TGTGCCAGCAGCTTGGCCGCTAGCATGAACACTGAAGCTTTCTTT
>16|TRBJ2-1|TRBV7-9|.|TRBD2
CASSPPQGLANNEQFF
TGTGCCAGCAGCCCCCCCCAGGGACTAGCCAACAATGAGCAGTTCTTC
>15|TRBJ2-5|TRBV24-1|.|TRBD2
CATSDPGGPSETQYF
TGTGCCACCAGTGATCCGGGAGGGCCCTCGGAGACCCAGTACTTC
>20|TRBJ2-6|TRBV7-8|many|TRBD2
CASSPRTSGRFQAGANVLTF
TGTGCCAGCAGCCCTAGGACTAGCGGGAGGTTTCAGGCTGGGGCCAACGTCCTGACTTTC
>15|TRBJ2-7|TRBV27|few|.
CASGVRLGITYEQYF
TGTGCCAGCGGTGTTAGGTTAGGCATAACCTACGAGCAGTACTTC
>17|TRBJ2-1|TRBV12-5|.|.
CASVTGVGAGPGDEQFF
TGTGCTAGTGTTACTGGGGTTGGGGCAGGGCCAGGTGATGAGCAGTTCTTC
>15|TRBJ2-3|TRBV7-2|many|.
CASSLRERSTDTQYF
TGTGCCAGCAGCTTACGGGAGAGGAGCACAGATACGCAGTATTTT
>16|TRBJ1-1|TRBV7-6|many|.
CASSLDGYGPNTEAFF
TGTGCCAGCAGCTTAGATGGGTATGGGCCAAACACTGAAGCTTTCTTT
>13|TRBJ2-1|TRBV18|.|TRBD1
CASSRGPFDEQFF
TGTGCCAGCTCGAGGGGGCCGTTCGATGAGCAGTTCTTC
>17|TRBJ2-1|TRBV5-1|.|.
CASSLGLLTSSYNEQFF
TGCGCCAGCAGCTTGGGACTACTCACGAGCTCCTACAATGAGCAGTTCTTC
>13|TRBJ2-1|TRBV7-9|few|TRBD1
CASSEGAYNEQFF
TGTGCCAGCAGTGAGGGGGCATACAATGAGCAGTTCTTC
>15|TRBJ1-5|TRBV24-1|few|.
CATSDAGGGNQPQHF
TGTGCCACCAGTGATGCGGGTGGTGGAAATCAGCCCCAGCATTTT
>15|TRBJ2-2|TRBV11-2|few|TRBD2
CASSGGSGGTGELFF
TGTGCCAGCAGCGGGGGGTCGGGGGGTACCGGGGAGCTGTTTTTT
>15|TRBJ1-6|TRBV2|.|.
CASSEGAGANSPLHF
TGTGCCAGCAGTGAAGGGGCAGGAGCCAATTCACCCCTCCACTTT
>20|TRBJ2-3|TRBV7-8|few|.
CASSPRTVTAGRWGTDTQYF
TGTGCCAGCAGCCCAAGGACGGTTACGGCTGGGAGGTGGGGCACAGATACGCAGTATTTT
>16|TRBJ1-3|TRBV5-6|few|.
CASSPSGRFSGNTIYF
TGTGCCAGCAGCCCCAGCGGGAGATTCTCTGGAAACACCATATATTTT
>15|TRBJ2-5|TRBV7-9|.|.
CASSLGRGLGETQYF
TGTGCCAGCAGCTTAGGACGGGGCCTCGGGGAGACCCAGTACTTC
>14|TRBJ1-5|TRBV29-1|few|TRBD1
CSVAGGSSNQPQHF
TGCAGCGTTGCAGGGGGGAGTAGCAATCAGCCCCAGCATTTT
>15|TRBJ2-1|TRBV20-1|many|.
CSARSRGLFYNEQFF
TGCAGTGCTAGATCCCGGGGCTTGTTCTACAATGAGCAGTTCTTC
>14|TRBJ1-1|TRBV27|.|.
CASSSPGGRSDAFF
TGTGCCAGCAGTTCCCCCGGGGGGAGGAGTGACGCTTTCTTT
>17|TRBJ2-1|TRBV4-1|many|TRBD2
CASSQHSGLASYNEQFF
TGCGCCAGCAGCCAACACTCCGGACTAGCCTCCTACAATGAGCAGTTCTTC
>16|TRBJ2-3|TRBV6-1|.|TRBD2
CASSRRLAGTRDTQYF
TGTGCCAGCAGCCGTAGACTAGCGGGCACCCGTGATACGCAGTATTTT
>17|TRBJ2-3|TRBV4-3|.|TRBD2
CASSQGTSGQTTDTQYF
TGCGCCAGCAGCCAAGGGACTAGCGGGCAGACAACAGATACGCAGTATTTT
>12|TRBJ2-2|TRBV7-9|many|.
CALGGPTGELFF
TGTGCCCTGGGAGGCCCCACCGGGGAGCTGTTTTTT
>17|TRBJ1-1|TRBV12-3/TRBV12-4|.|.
CASSLEGRRTENTEAFF
TGTGCCAGCAGTTTAGAAGGGAGGCGGACAGAGAACACTGAAGCTTTCTTT
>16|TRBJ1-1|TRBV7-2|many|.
CASSLRRDLWNTEAFF
TGTGCCAGCAGCCTTAGAAGGGATTTGTGGAACACTGAAGCTTTCTTT
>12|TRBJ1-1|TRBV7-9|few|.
CASSLDPAEAFF
TGTGCCAGCAGCTTAGACCCGGCTGAAGCTTTCTTT
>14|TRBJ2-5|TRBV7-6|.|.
CASSSRDQGETQYF
TGTGCCAGCAGCTCCCGGGACCAAGGAGAGACCCAGTACTTC
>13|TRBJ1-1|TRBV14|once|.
CASSLLSGSEAFF
TGTGCCAGCAGCCTTTTATCAGGGTCTGAAGCTTTCTTT
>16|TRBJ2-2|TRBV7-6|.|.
CASRLIEQVNTGELFF
TGTGCCAGTCGCCTCATAGAACAGGTGAACACCGGGGAGCTGTTTTTT
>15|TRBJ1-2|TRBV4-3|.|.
CASSQDLLGAYGYTF
TGCGCCAGCAGCCAAGATCTTTTGGGCGCCTATGGCTACACCTTC
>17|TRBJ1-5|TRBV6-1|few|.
CASSEARTRYSNQPQHF
TGTGCCAGCAGTGAAGCACGGACGAGATATAGCAATCAGCCCCAGCATTTT
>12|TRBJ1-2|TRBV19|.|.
CASRVSNYGYTF
TGTGCCAGTAGGGTCAGTAACTATGGCTACACCTTC
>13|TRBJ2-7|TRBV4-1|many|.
CASSLQEGYEQYF
TGCGCCAGCAGCCTCCAGGAGGGTTACGAGCAGTACTTC
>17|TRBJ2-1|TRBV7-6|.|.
CASSLDGGTVVRNEQFF
TGTGCCAGCAGCTTAGACGGCGGGACGGTTGTTAGAAATGAGCAGTTCTTC
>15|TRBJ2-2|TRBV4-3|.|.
CASSQDQLNTGELFF
TGCGCCAGCAGCCAAGACCAGCTGAACACCGGGGAGCTGTTTTTT
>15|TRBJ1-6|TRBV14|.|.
CASSQEGGAYSPLHF
TGTGCCAGCAGCCAAGAAGGGGGGGCTTATTCACCCCTCCACTTT
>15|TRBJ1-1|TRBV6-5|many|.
CASSYMGAMNTEAFF
TGTGCCAGCAGTTACATGGGGGCCATGAACACTGAAGCTTTCTTT
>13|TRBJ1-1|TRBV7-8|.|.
CASSLYVNTEAFF
TGTGCCAGCAGCTTATACGTGAACACTGAAGCTTTCTTT